This T cell receptor beta chain was observed in a study of OX40 agonist ivuxolimab in advanced cancers. General observations from the study: Antigen specificity remained undetermined for the expanded peripheral T cells. There were, on average, more expanded clones in CD8+ T cells than in CD4+.

The CDR3 covers 14 residues. Unmatched junction bases numbered 9, after V lost 7 bases and J lost 4 bases. From germline, CDR1 is ENHRY and CDR2 SYGVKD. Comment on this clone: Antigen specificity is unknown.

Profiling relied on immunoSEQ multiplex PCR, and the TCRdb table lists in-frame clones only, not all of them. The repertoire holds about 66,000 clones, with less than 90% as singletons. The material was CD4+ or CD8+ T cells sorted from blood, obtained in a trial of the OX40 agonist ivuxolimab. The clonotype was recovered from an adult with an advanced solid tumor such as melanoma, head and neck, liver or kidney cancer. V is TRBV10-3 and J is TRBJ1-1; 7 nucleotides align to TRBD1. CDR3 sequence reads: CAITPTGKGTEAFF. CDR3 in DNA: TGTGCCATCACCCCGACAGGGAAAGGCACTGAAGCTTTCTTT.